This TCR beta chain was found in a study of cytomegalovirus exposure and HLA in healthy donors (TCRdb year 2017). With regard to the full study: An earlier analysis of roughly 500 of the donors reported about 260 Gb of sequence data and some 110 million unique TCR beta sequences obtained from around 170 million T cells. In the later analysis, no new phenotypic data were used to find candidate immune exposures; instead, reliance was placed on TCR beta sequences and their occurrence across donors. Every discovery cohort repertoire had been produced on one sequencing platform. HLA typing included class I and class II loci at four-digit resolution. To study patterns of TCR occurrence, a later analysis re-analyzed previously published TCR beta repertoires from around 660 donors and added high-resolution HLA genotyping. The T cell repertoires of 666 subjects were profiled by immunosequencing and related to cytomegalovirus serostatus. The number of typed donors differed by locus: roughly 629-640 for A, B, C, DRB1 and DQB1; 522 for DQA1; about 600 for DPA1; and some 470 for DPB1. A later genetic analysis used genome-wide SNP genotypes for about 60% of the roughly 700 donors, treating that subset as a discovery cohort. To predict cytomegalovirus infection status, the study combined high-throughput TCR immunosequencing, statistical association of individual TCRs with disease status, and machine learning. Along with the approximately 700-subject first cohort, a separate validation cohort of some 130 different subjects was used. In an earlier analysis of a few hundred of the donors, high-throughput TCR beta sequencing was used to judge whether each TCR beta V gene segment behaved as functional or pseudogenic. The study aimed to test whether signatures of past pathogen exposure could be identified by cataloging public T cell receptors. Four to six DR-DQ haplotypes were handled as single units for association and clustering, since linkage in the cohort was strong. Among 300 to 500 genotyped donors of the cohort, an average of approximately 200,000 unique TCR beta nucleotide sequences was sequenced per donor, of which 15% to 20% were non-productive. About 330 gigabases of sequencing data and approximately 92 million unique TCR sequences made up an early release that covered fewer than 650 HLA-typed donors. Donor age, sex, ethnicity and CMV serostatus were collected together with the repertoire data. Of the roughly 400 genotyped donors, 65% to 90% fell in the genetic ancestry cluster associated with self-reported Caucasian donors.

CDR1 and CDR2 are drawn from the germline V gene: SGHVS, FNYEAQ. The CDR3 has 14 amino acids, counting the end cysteine and phenylalanine. The only DNA kept is the CDR3, 42 bases in frame from the first base. V trim: 0 bases; J trim: 8 bases; unmatched bases: 4. The cohort was made up of about 670 healthy bone marrow donors. All cohort members were sampled while nominally healthy, although unrecorded immune exposures were likely present. The donor was CMV seronegative and was included in the group of about 350 seronegative cohort members. A peripheral blood sample was collected from each donor, and TCR beta sequencing was performed on peripheral blood mononuclear cells. The Qiagen DNeasy Blood Extraction Kit was used to extract genomic DNA from the blood cell samples. This clone was picked up one time. Which antigen it targets is not known. It has no much larger one-base neighbor in the sample; base qualities were not kept.

Library creation used the immunoSEQ multiplex PCR assay. For the multiplex PCR, a mixture combining 60 forward primers for TCR Vbeta segments and 13 reverse primers for TCR Jbeta segments was used. Amplification of the CDR3 region of rearranged TCR beta genes was performed with a multiplex PCR assay on genomic DNA. The Illumina HiSeq System was used to sequence the amplified TCR beta libraries as 87-base-pair reads. As for the authors' bioinformatics: Across the 640 or so repertoires, a later analysis counted roughly 77 million unique TCR beta chains, about 10 million of which were shared by at least two donors. To remove PCR and sequencing errors, raw reads were error-corrected and collapsed into unique sequences using a nearest-neighbor algorithm that merged closely related sequences. Alignment of CDR3 sequences to IMGT reference sequences was used to assign V, D and J gene segments. Each retained sequence needed at least a six-nucleotide match to both a V gene segment and a J gene segment. A rearrangement counted as productive if the CDR3 had no stop codons and remained in frame with V and J, and every other rearrangement counted as non-productive. Following IMGT convention, CDR3 was defined as the stretch from the second conserved V-encoded cysteine to the conserved J-encoded phenylalanine. The earlier analysis of about 560 of the donors excluded any sequence lacking an unambiguous match to a single V gene segment. An earlier analysis of 587 of the donors called V segments functional above 56.7% productive rearrangements and segregating when the between-donor standard deviation exceeded 5%. A statistical classification framework was built to diagnose cytomegalovirus status from the catalog of TCR beta chain sequences. In a later analysis, V and J genes were assigned by comparing TCR nucleotide sequences against IMGT/GENE-DB human TR gene sequences. A later analysis assigned CDR3 sequences and most-parsimonious VDJ recombination scenarios with the TCRdist pipeline. A later analysis defined each TCR beta chain by its CDR3 amino acid sequence plus V-gene family, and excluded reads lacking a unique V-gene family. As a way to deal with suspected cross-contamination and a sequencing artifact, a later analysis dropped approximately 590 nucleotide sequences that were highly shared and had low generation probability. In a later analysis, a clonal expansion index for each public chain was calculated from normalized within-repertoire ranks of inferred template counts. In a later analysis, generation probabilities were computed with a VDJ recombination model fitted to out-of-frame rearrangements, and the resulting probabilities were checked against IGoR. In a later analysis, TCR-TCR, TCR-HLA and TCR-CMV co-occurrence was scored with hypergeometric tests, and a repertoire-size bias correction was applied to TCR pairs. To estimate false discovery rates, a later analysis permuted the HLA or CMV assignments 20 times. In a later analysis, co-occurring TCRs were grouped with DBSCAN, and TCRdist sequence similarity was added when clustering was performed within HLA-allele-positive subsets. Repertoires with fewer than 30,000 or more than 120,000 public chains were left out of co-occurrence clustering, as were a handful of repertoires with anomalous nucleotide sharing. Entries here come from immuneACCESS through TCRdb and include only in-frame sequences with V and J called. Some clones fail to appear in such tables; in the studies checked, an unresolved V gene covers under half of the shortfall, and the cause of the remainder is unknown. From that table come the V and J calls and clone size; the DNA was used to work out D and trimming. Recorded for this sample are about 200,000 clones; around nine tenths of them occurred a single time. The ten most abundant clones make up roughly 0.32% of the sample.

Results and caveats for the whole study, not just this receptor: Some 15 rarely observed V segments, including chromosome 9 orphons, were excluded from the earlier analysis of some 590 of the donors because counts were too low. According to the authors, the approach could potentially be generalized to other disease states and immunological phenotypes. In a later analysis, several top co-occurrence clusters were reported to appear linked to parvovirus B19, influenza, CMV and Epstein-Barr virus. In a later analysis, TCR association rates were found to vary across HLA loci, with the most associated TCRs seen for DRB1 alleles and the fewest for HLA-C alleles. A later genetic analysis associated a missense DCLRE1C variant with V-gene and J-gene trimming of TCR beta chains, and an independent cohort replicated the association. A few of the identified cytomegalovirus-associated TCR beta chains were confirmed in vitro to be specific for cytomegalovirus antigens. In a later analysis, HLA-associated TCR beta chains showed more clonal expansion and lower generation probabilities than non-associated chains that were equally common. The only immune exposure information available for the cohort was CMV serostatus. Most TCR sequences were seen in very few donors, while some public TCRs were found in many individuals. Cytomegalovirus status was reported to be diagnosed by the classifier with high specificity and sensitivity in both the original and validation cohorts. According to a later genetic analysis, donors in an Asian-associated ancestry cluster had fewer N-insertions in productive TCRs than the approximately 670-donor mean. Linkage disequilibrium might explain the correlated functional status among segregating V segments, but an unknown experimental factor could not be ruled out. In the study, 164 TCR beta chains were listed as associated with cytomegalovirus. Only TCR beta chains were sequenced in this cohort, and the absence of alpha or paired-chain data limited detectable features. When HLA alleles, especially DR and DQ, strongly co-occurred, attributing TCR associations to individual alleles was difficult. A group of highly shared sequence variants was considered likely to be a technical artifact of the sequencing pipeline. A further reported finding was that TCR beta sequences accurately predicted the HLA-A and HLA-B alleles for most subjects in the first cohort. The 87-base-pair reads could not distinguish some IMGT-functional V segments, including TRBV6-2 and TRBV6-3, so those segments were excluded. A later analysis found that most CMV-associated TCR beta chains appeared HLA-restricted, with HLA associations seemingly driven largely by CMV exposure. An earlier analysis of approximately 500 of the donors showed that most TCR beta V segments appeared in productive rearrangements either about 87% or about 30% of the time, which broadly matched IMGT annotations. Sequencing depth was assumed to be roughly uniform across donors in the presence/absence analyses, though that assumption may not hold. A later analysis associated roughly 17,000 TCR beta sequences with specific HLA alleles at a false discovery rate of 0.05. Because HLA typing was missing for some donors at each locus, association tests included only the typed subset.

This clonotype originated in a woman younger than 45 in good health and CMV-seronegative. The sample taken for sequencing was PBMCs. The rearrangement combines TRBV7-6 with TRBJ2-1, and 7 junction bases match TRBD1. The CDR3 protein is CASSLAGGLDEQFF. The bases are TGTGCCAGCAGCTTAGCAGGGGGCCTCGATGAGCAGTTCTTC.